This paragraph reports one T cell receptor (beta chain). The antigen is unknown. At one boundary the junction diverges from the germline segment, which might be a read error. The data originate from a study of cytomegalovirus exposure and HLA in healthy donors. This PCR relied on a set of 60 Vbeta primers and 13 Jbeta primers. TCRdb's copy holds only in-frame clones and misses some; the assay was immunoSEQ multiplex PCR. Of about 160,000 clones listed, 65% to 85% are singletons. Germline lookup yields CDR1 SSHAT and CDR2 FNYEAQ (reference sequence). This CDR3 has 15 residues. Study results and limitations: Exclusion applied to some V segments, including TRBV6-2 and TRBV6-3, as they were indistinguishable.

The rearrangement uses TRBV7-7 and TRBJ1-1, with a possible D match to TRBD1 (5 bases). The specimen sequenced was PBMCs. This sequence was found in a woman in her forties or fifties in good health and CMV-seropositive. For the CDR3, the DNA is TGTGCTAGCAGCCCGGACATTGGATTGAACACTGAAGCTTTCTTT. This codes for CASSPDIGLNTEAFF.